A single sample gave rise to the 10 T cell receptor beta chains below, sequenced in a study of blood T cell repertoires in COVID-19. Sequencing was performed with immunoSEQ multiplex PCR; in TCRdb, only in-frame clones are kept and a portion is missing. This table has about 170,000 clones, around 85% appearing once. The sample taken for sequencing was peripheral blood. These receptors were obtained from a woman aged 55 to 70 with COVID-19, enrolled during active disease.

The chain joins TRBV4-3 to TRBJ2-5; 7 bases agree with TRBD1. Trimming took 2 bases from V and 4 from J; bases not matched to a gene: 10. CDR3 length equals 16 residues. Germline CDR1 reads LGHNA; CDR2 reads YSLEER. The CDR3 nucleotides read TGCGCCAGCAGCCAATACGGGGACAGCCGTAGAGAGACCCAGTACTTC. It encodes CASSQYGDSRRETQYF.

The chain employs TRBV27 and TRBJ2-7, with 8 bases matching TRBD1. Germline CDR1 reads MNHEY; CDR2 reads SMNVEV (reference sequence). The CDR3 spans 14 residues. V lost 3 bases and J lost 4; bases outside the gene matches: 5. The CDR3 DNA follows: TGTGCCAGCAGTTTTCTTCACAGGGGGTACGAGCAGTACTTC. Amino acids: CASSFLHRGYEQYF.

J is TRBJ2-7 and V is TRBV11-2; 11 positions agree with TRBD2. Germline CDR1 is SGHAT and CDR2 is FQNNGV. The CDR3 loop spans 18 amino acids. Trimming took 1 base from V and 4 from J; bases not matched to a gene: 12. CDR3 loop: CASSLGMGLAGGNYEQYF. CDR3 nucleotides: TGTGCCAGCAGCTTAGGTATGGGGCTAGCGGGAGGCAATTACGAGCAGTACTTC.

The rearrangement uses TRBV6-5 and TRBJ2-7; D may be TRBD1 (6 bases). V lost 9 bases and J 4 bases, leaving 16 bases between the germline ends. The CDR3 totals 13 residues. Germline V gene data show CDR1 as MNHEY and CDR2 as SVGAGI. The CDR3 nucleotides are TGTGCCAGTCTCCGGGACATAGGTTACGAGCAGTACTTC. Translating it yields CASLRDIGYEQYF.

The table lists this clone with a few counts. The chain combines TRBV5-6 with TRBJ2-1, with TRBD1 matching 9 bases. The V and J ends lost 0 bases and 7 bases, in that order; junction bases with no gene match: 11. CDR3 length equals 17 residues. The germline V gene has CDR1 SGHDT and CDR2 YYEEEE. The chain's CDR3 is CASSLDPRTGAGNEQFF. CDR3 bases: TGTGCCAGCAGCTTGGACCCGCGGACAGGGGCAGGGAATGAGCAGTTCTTC.

This clone was detected a few times. The chain combines TRBV5-1 with TRBJ2-7, with TRBD1 matching over 9 bases. The CDR3 contains 16 residues. J was trimmed by 3 bases and V by 0 bases; bases with no gene match: 7. Germline V gene lookup returns CDR1 SGHRS and CDR2 YFSETQ. The CDR3 protein is CASSLAWDREVYEQYF. In DNA form, the CDR3 reads TGCGCCAGCAGCTTGGCTTGGGACAGGGAAGTCTACGAGCAGTACTTC.

This chain connects TRBV7-8 to TRBJ2-7; tentative D call: TRBD1 (6 bases). V lost 5 bases to trimming and J lost 9 bases, with 17 bases between them. The CDR3 is 13 amino acids. Per the germline V gene, CDR1 is SGHVS and CDR2 is FQNEAQ. The CDR3 nucleotides are TGTGCCAGCAGCCCAACAGGGAACCTAGGGCAGTACTTC. This sequence encodes CASSPTGNLGQYF. The variable domain in full, completed from reference TRBV7-8 and TRBJ2-7, reads GAGVSQSPRYKVAKRGQDVALRCDPISGHVSLFWYQQALGQGPEFLTYFQNEAQLDKSGLPSDRFFAERPEGSVSTLKIQRTQQEDSAVYLCASSPTGNLGQYFGPGTRLTVT.

The chain is built from TRBV3-1 (or the pseudogene TRBV3-2) and TRBJ2-7; tentative D call: TRBD2 (6 bases). The CDR3 spans 13 residues. Trimming took off 1 base at V and 7 bases at J, with 11 bases between the two ends. CDR1 is LGHDT, CDR2 YNNKEL, per germline (reference sequence). CDR3 sequence (DNA): TGTGCCAGCAGCCAAGTTTTGGCGGGAGAGCAGTACTTC. Encoded protein: CASSQVLAGEQYF.

This clone was recorded once. J is TRBJ2-7 and V is TRBV5-1; 8 bases line up with TRBD2. CDR3 length equals 16 residues. CDR1 is SGHRS and CDR2 is YFSETQ in the germline V gene. Unmatched junction bases numbered 10, after V lost 3 bases and J lost 2 bases. CDR3 sequence reads: CASSWGSASGPYEQYF. CDR3 nucleotide sequence: TGCGCCAGCAGCTGGGGTTCTGCTAGCGGGCCCTACGAGCAGTACTTC.

The table lists this clone with a count of one. CDR3: CASSSRTDYSNQPQHF. In DNA form, the CDR3 reads TGTGCCAGTAGTTCCCGGACAGACTATAGCAATCAGCCCCAGCATTTT. The chain joins TRBV19 to TRBJ1-5; the D gene is possibly TRBD1 (6 bases). Deletions cut 5 bases from V and 0 bases from J, with 14 bases between. The CDR3 loop spans 16 amino acids. Germline V lookup: CDR1 LNHDA, CDR2 SQIVND (reference sequence).